This T cell receptor (beta chain) emerged from a study of blood T cell repertoires in COVID-19. Study-wide context: Samples representing acute and convalescent COVID-19 were sourced from the United States, Italy and Spain. From T cells, B-cell-depleted T cells, or PBMCs came the material, which was cDNA or gDNA.

Germline assignment: CDR1 LGHDT and CDR2 YNNKEL (reference sequence). The CDR3 extends over 12 amino acids. The V and J ends lost 0 bases and 11 bases respectively, with 10 bases between them. In the study's own analysis: Amplifying reference gene primers gave estimates of nucleated cell counts. The table came from immunoSEQ multiplex PCR; TCRdb's copy has only in-frame clones and leaves some out. V, J and clone size derive from that table, while D and trimming were established from the DNA sequence. Among 250,000 to 350,000 clones listed, around 86% were seen once. The V call is TRBV3-1 (or the pseudogene TRBV3-2), the J call TRBJ1-1, with a possible D match to TRBD1 (5 bases). The clonotype comes from a woman between 40 and 55 years old who had recovered from COVID-19. Sample: peripheral blood. CDR3 protein: CASSQEGLLAFF. The CDR3 coding sequence is TGTGCCAGCAGCCAAGAGGGGCTCCTGGCTTTCTTT.